A single sample gave rise to the 32 T cell receptor beta chains below, sequenced in a study of T cell clonality in common variable immunodeficiency. Measured with immunoSEQ multiplex PCR; TCRdb has only the in-frame clones, and not every one. The data show about 81,000 clones, with none appearing a single time. The sequenced material came from peripheral blood mononuclear cells. Source of these receptors: a person aged 18 to 75 in good health.

This clone was seen ten or more times. One junction end does not reproduce the germline sequence, and a read error may be involved. The read falls 3 residues short of the CDR3 end, and the missing part is taken from the germline J gene. The V gene is TRBV4-2, the J gene TRBJ2-7; TRBD1 matches 9 bases. CDR3 length: 15 amino acids. Germline loops: CDR1 LGHNA, CDR2 YNFKEQ. The CDR3 bases that were read are TGCGCCAGCAGCCAAGTGGGGACAGGGACCTACGAG. Protein product: CASSQVGTGTYE. The entire CDR3 is CASSQVGTGTYEQYF.

There are many counts of this clone. The CDR3 is cut off 3 residues early in the read; its end comes from the germline J gene. The rearrangement joins TRBV28 to TRBJ2-1; 7 positions agree with TRBD1. The ends lost 0 bases at V and 6 bases at J; junction bases unmatched: 14. CDR1 MDHEN and CDR2 SYDVKM come from the germline V gene. The CDR3 is made up of 18 amino acids. Here the CDR3 reads CASSLWAQVGGRGNEQFF. Incomplete CDR3 DNA: TGTGCCAGCAGTTTATGGGCCCAGGTAGGGGGCCGGGGCAATGAG.

On this clone: The sequenced fragment ends 3 residues before the CDR3 boundary, so the rest is inferred from the germline J gene. The gene calls are TRBV7-9 and TRBJ2-7, with D perhaps matching TRBD2 (5 bases). Per germline, CDR1 SEHNR and CDR2 FQNEAQ (reference sequence). V shed 5 bases and J shed 5 bases, with 13 bases lying between them. The CDR3 is 13 residues long. CDR3 DNA, as far as it was read: TGTGCCAGCAGCCCACAGTGGCGGGACGAG. As protein: CASSPQWRDE. The CDR3 as a whole reads CASSPQWRDEQYF.

This clone was seen repeatedly, ten times or more. The read ends 3 residues shy of where the CDR3 ends; the end is completed using the germline J gene. V is TRBV20-1 and J is TRBJ2-1; 9 nucleotides line up with TRBD2. V was clipped by 1 base and J by 2 bases; unmatched bases: 0. The CDR3 spans 14 residues. Germline CDR1 and CDR2: DFQATT and SNEGSKA (reference sequence). The sequenced part of the CDR3 DNA is TGCAGTGCTAGAGCTAGCGGGACCTACAATGAG. This encodes CSARASGTYNE. The full CDR3 protein is CSARASGTYNEQFF.

This clone has a count of ten or more. The missing CDR3 end, 3 residues past where the read stops, is filled in from the germline J gene. The V gene is TRBV7-9, the J gene TRBJ1-1; D is possibly TRBD1 (5 bases). V lost 7 bases and J 0 bases, leaving 9 bases between the germline ends. The V gene's germline CDR1 is SEHNR and CDR2 FQNEAQ (reference sequence). This CDR3 is built from 13 residues. CDR3 in amino acids: CASTRGVNTEAFF. CDR3 DNA, as far as it was read: TGTGCCAGCACGAGAGGGGTGAACACTGAA.

This clone was detected many times. The read ends 3 residues shy of where the CDR3 ends; the end is completed using the germline J gene. The rearrangement joins TRBV11-2 to TRBJ1-2; D uncertain. Germline V CDR1 and CDR2: SGHAT, FQNNGV. The length of the CDR3 is 13 residues. Trimming took 2 bases from V and 7 from J, leaving 11 bases between them. Partial CDR3 DNA: TGTGCCAGCAGCTTAAAAGGGTTCCGTGGC. This encodes CASSLKGFRG. The CDR3 as a whole reads CASSLKGFRGYTF.

This clone was counted at least ten times. The CDR3 sequence is CASSLAPSGLGNSYEQYF. The CDR3 bases that were read are TGCGCCAGCAGCTTGGCTCCATCGGGACTAGGGAATTCCTACGAG. The chain couples TRBV5-1 to TRBJ2-7; 8 nucleotides agree with TRBD2. Read data end 3 residues before the CDR3 end; the end is taken from the germline J gene. Unmatched junction bases numbered 12, after V lost 0 bases and J lost 1 base. This CDR3 is 18 amino acids long. CDR1 and CDR2 (germline): SGHRS, YFSETQ.

Note on this clone: The read comes to an end 3 residues before the CDR3 does, leaving the germline J gene to fill in the end. The same CDR3 also results from other DNA sequences found in this sample. V and J are TRBV10-3 and TRBJ2-1; 8 nucleotides agree with TRBD2. J lost 8 bases, V lost 3 bases, and 6 bases had no gene match. The CDR3 runs 14 residues. Germline lookup yields CDR1 ENHRY and CDR2 SYGVKD. The CDR3 loop is CAISDLRAGDEQFF. The sequenced part of the CDR3 DNA is TGTGCCATCAGTGACTTGAGAGCGGGAGATGAG.

The sample holds many counts of this clone. The CDR3 goes on 3 residues after the read ends, and that part is filled in from the germline J gene. The J gene is TRBJ2-1, the V gene TRBV20-1; 11 bases are shared with TRBD1. Trimming took 5 bases from V and 5 from J; bases not matched to a gene: 8. The CDR3 sequence is 15 residues long. The germline CDR1 and CDR2 sequences are DFQATT and SNEGSKA (reference sequence). The DNA read from the CDR3 is TGCAGTGCTCCCCTAGGGGACAGGGGGAACAATGAG. This codes for CSAPLGDRGNNE. The entire CDR3 sequence reads CSAPLGDRGNNEQFF.

In this sample, this clone turned up many times. The CDR3 is cut off 3 residues early in the read; its end comes from the germline J gene. This chain connects TRBV20-1 to TRBJ2-7; no firm D call. The germline V gene encodes CDR1 DFQATT and CDR2 SNEGSKA (reference sequence). The CDR3 runs 12 residues. The DNA read from the CDR3 is TGCAGCCTCGACACCCAGTCCTACGAG. Translating it yields CSLDTQSYE. The whole CDR3 protein is CSLDTQSYEQYF.

This clone was recorded many times. The DNA ends 3 residues before the CDR3 does, and the rest of the CDR3 is filled in from the germline J gene. The rearrangement links TRBV7-2 to TRBJ2-3; 8 bases are shared with TRBD2. J was trimmed by 3 bases and V by 6 bases; bases with no gene match: 2. This CDR3 spans 13 amino acids. Per germline, CDR1 SGHTA and CDR2 FQGNSA. The CDR3 reads CASRTSGTDTQYF. The CDR3 bases that were read are TGTGCCAGCAGAACTAGCGGAACAGATACG.

This clone was recorded many times. The read ends 3 residues before the CDR3 terminus; that terminus is restored from the germline J gene. The chain combines TRBV7-2 with TRBJ2-3, with TRBD2 identical over 12 bases. Germline CDR1 reads SGHTA; CDR2 reads FQGNSA. The J segment lost 5 bases and the V segment lost 5 bases, leaving 5 bases of the junction unmatched. CDR3 length: 15 residues. The CDR3 DNA, read in part, is TGTGCCAGCAGCCTGACTAGCGGGAGAGGAGATACG. The encoded protein is CASSLTSGRGDT. The whole CDR3 sequence reads CASSLTSGRGDTQYF.

This clone was found many times. The read terminates 3 residues before the CDR3 end, so the remaining end is supplied by the germline J gene. The V call is TRBV20-1, the J call TRBJ2-7; 14 nucleotides align to TRBD2. V was pared by 0 bases and J by 5 bases, with 3 bases of the junction left unmatched. This CDR3 is built from 15 residues. Germline V CDR1 and CDR2: DFQATT, SNEGSKA (reference sequence). Incomplete CDR3 DNA: TGCAGTGCTAGAGATGGGACTAGCGGGAGAAACGAG. Translation gives CSARDGTSGRNE. The CDR3 reads in full as CSARDGTSGRNEQYF.

To note about this clone: The read terminates 3 residues ahead of where the CDR3 ends, so the germline J gene completes it. This chain connects TRBV5-1 to TRBJ1-5, with 11 nucleotides matching TRBD1. CDR3 length: 19 residues. Looked up from germline, CDR1 is SGHRS and CDR2 is YFSETQ. V was clipped by 2 bases and J by 2 bases; unmatched bases: 12. This CDR3 is CASSFYPGQGVMGNQPQHF. CDR3 DNA (partial): TGCGCCAGCAGCTTTTATCCGGGACAGGGGGTAATGGGCAATCAGCCC.

In its sample, this clone was seen many times. The sequence runs out 3 residues before the end of the CDR3; the remainder is reconstructed from the germline J gene. The V and J genes are TRBV19 and TRBJ2-1; the D gene is possibly TRBD2 (6 bases). CDR1 and CDR2 (germline): LNHDA, SQIVND (reference sequence). Trimming took 4 bases from V and 4 from J, leaving 20 bases between them. CDR3 length equals 17 residues. The CDR3 region is CASSTSPRLGQYNEQFF. The covered CDR3 bases are TGTGCCAGTAGTACCTCCCCGCGACTAGGGCAATACAATGAG.

This clone was seen repeatedly, ten times or more. The CDR3 is cut off 3 residues early in the read; its end comes from the germline J gene. The chain uses TRBV19 and TRBJ2-7; D is uncertain. CDR3 length: 13 amino acids. Trimming shortened V by 7 bases and J by 1 base, and 11 bases separated the two germline ends. Germline V CDR1 and CDR2: LNHDA, SQIVND (reference sequence). CDR3 sequence: CASKGPGSYEQYF. The sequenced part of the CDR3 DNA is TGTGCCAGTAAAGGCCCAGGTTCCTACGAG.

This clone has at least ten counts. The read terminates 3 residues ahead of where the CDR3 ends, so the germline J gene completes it. The V gene is TRBV29-1, the J gene TRBJ1-5; possibly TRBD1 for D (5 bases). The CDR3 length is 15 residues. Germline assignment: CDR1 SQVTM and CDR2 ANQGSEA. Trimming left V 6 bases short and J 2 bases short, with 17 bases between. The DNA read from the CDR3 is TGCAGCGTAAGGCTCGGGGGAGATCGCAATCAGCCC. Protein: CSVRLGGDRNQP. The whole CDR3 sequence is CSVRLGGDRNQPQHF.

This clone was detected ten times or more. CDR3: CASSIGAVQETQYF. Incomplete CDR3 DNA: TGTGCCAGTAGTATTGGAGCGGTCCAAGAGACC. V and J are TRBV19 and TRBJ2-5; D may be TRBD2 (5 bases). From the germline J gene comes the end of the CDR3, since the read stops 3 residues before it. Germline CDR1 is LNHDA and CDR2 is SQIVND (reference sequence). Deletions cut 3 bases from V and 1 base from J, with 9 bases between. This CDR3 comprises 14 residues.

There are many counts of this clone. The CDR3 goes on 3 residues after the read ends, and that part is filled in from the germline J gene. The chain has TRBV19 and TRBJ1-4; TRBD1 matches at 9 bases. V was clipped by 8 bases and J by 3 bases; unmatched bases: 1. This CDR3 has 13 amino acids. CDR1 and CDR2 from the germline V gene are LNHDA and SQIVND (reference sequence). Incomplete CDR3 DNA: TGTGCCAGTCACAGGGGGCCTAATGAAAAA. Amino acid sequence: CASHRGPNEK. The whole CDR3 sequence is CASHRGPNEKLFF.

This clone was observed many times. The CDR3 is cut off 3 residues early in the read; its end comes from the germline J gene. The V call is TRBV15, the J call TRBJ1-5; 7 nucleotides match TRBD1. There are 21 residues in the CDR3. V was pared by 0 bases and J by 0 bases, with 17 bases of the junction left unmatched. Germline CDR1 LNHNV, CDR2 YYDKDF (reference sequence). CDR3 DNA (partial): TGTGCCACCAGCAGAGACTACGGTAGAGGGGGCGCCGGGGGTAGCAATCAGCCC. Its protein product is CATSRDYGRGGAGGSNQP. The entire CDR3 protein is CATSRDYGRGGAGGSNQPQHF.

This clone was observed many times. The read finishes 3 residues shy of the CDR3 end, and the germline J gene is used to complete it. The V and J genes are TRBV20-1 and TRBJ2-1; the match to TRBD2 covers 10 bases. Germline CDR1 and CDR2: DFQATT and SNEGSKA (reference sequence). With 2 bases clipped from V and 8 bases from J, the junction kept 12 bases outside the gene matches. The CDR3 spans 16 residues. The part of the CDR3 DNA that was read is TGCAGTGCTAGACCTTACACTAGCGGGAAGGCTGATGAG. Its translation is CSARPYTSGKADE. The CDR3 as a whole reads CSARPYTSGKADEQFF.

This clone showed up many times. The read terminates 3 residues ahead of where the CDR3 ends, so the germline J gene completes it. The rearrangement links TRBV20-1 to TRBJ2-1; 11 bases match TRBD2. The germline gives CDR1 DFQATT, CDR2 SNEGSKA (reference sequence). This CDR3 is 16 amino acids long. V trimming: 3 bases; J trimming: 8 bases; junction bases outside the gene matches: 12. The sequenced part of the CDR3 DNA is TGCAGTGCTAGCGAATTAGCGGGAGGGCCTAGGGATGAG. It encodes CSASELAGGPRDE. The CDR3 reads in full as CSASELAGGPRDEQFF.

This clone was picked up many times. Read sequence stops 3 residues before the CDR3 end, and the germline J gene provides the missing end. The chain couples TRBV6-1 to TRBJ1-1; tentatively, D is TRBD1 (6 bases). Germline CDR1 reads MNHNS; CDR2 reads SASEGT. The CDR3 is 16 residues long. The germline V and J ends were trimmed by 2 bases and 5 bases, with 18 bases remaining between them. CDR3 region: CASSEQPRLQGTEAFF. The CDR3 DNA, read in part, is TGTGCCAGCAGTGAACAGCCCCGACTACAGGGTACTGAA.

This clone was counted at least ten times. The observed sequence ends 3 residues before the CDR3 terminus, with the missing tail filled in from the germline J gene. The V gene is TRBV28, the J gene TRBJ1-5; D ambiguous. Trimming pared 3 bases from V and 6 bases from J, leaving 12 bases between. This CDR3 has 14 residues. Germline assignment: CDR1 MDHEN and CDR2 SYDVKM. The covered CDR3 bases are TGTGCCAGCAGTTTTGGGCAGTCAAGTCAGCCC. It encodes CASSFGQSSQP. The full CDR3 protein reads CASSFGQSSQPQHF.

This clone was observed at least ten times. The read finishes 3 residues shy of the CDR3 end, and the germline J gene is used to complete it. This chain joins TRBV7-3 and TRBJ1-2; 7 bases align to TRBD1. CDR1 is SGHTA, CDR2 FQGTGA, per germline. The CDR3 covers 14 residues. The chain's CDR3 is CASSPPGGGGGYTF. CDR3 bases read: TGTGCCAGCAGCCCGCCGGGAGGGGGCGGCGGC.

This clone has ten or more counts. The read ends 3 residues before the CDR3 terminus; that terminus is restored from the germline J gene. The chain carries TRBV18 and TRBJ2-7; the D is unclear. V was pared by 1 base and J by 0 bases, with 13 bases between. Per the germline V gene, CDR1 is KGHSH and CDR2 is LQKENI. CDR3 length equals 16 residues. CDR3 residues: CASSPLSSVSSYEQYF. Partial CDR3 DNA: TGTGCCAGCTCACCACTTTCGTCAGTGAGCTCCTACGAG.

This clone has a count of ten or more. Read coverage stops 3 residues before the CDR3 terminus; the germline J gene supplies the remainder. The chain links TRBV19 to TRBJ2-6; a weak D match, TRBD1 (5 bases). CDR1 is LNHDA, CDR2 SQIVND, per germline (reference sequence). The length of the CDR3 is 16 residues. V was trimmed by 5 bases and J by 0 bases, leaving 11 bases between them. The DNA read from the CDR3 is TGTGCCAGTAGTCCACCAGGGATCTCTGGGGCCAACGTC. As protein: CASSPPGISGANV. The CDR3 in its entirety is CASSPPGISGANVLTF.

Concerning this clone: The read is 3 residues too short to cover the CDR3 end, so that end is filled in from the germline J gene. J is TRBJ1-1 and V is TRBV2; perhaps TRBD1 as D (5 bases). Germline V gives CDR1 SNHLY, CDR2 FYNNEI. V was cut by 7 bases and J by 4 bases, with 13 bases left in between. The CDR3 consists of 13 residues. The CDR3 spells CASKEAGPTEAFF. The CDR3 DNA, read in part, is TGTGCCAGCAAGGAAGCAGGGCCCACTGAA.

At least ten counts were recorded for this clone. The read terminates 3 residues ahead of where the CDR3 ends, so the germline J gene completes it. The chain combines TRBV7-9 with TRBJ1-3; TRBD1 might be the D (5 bases). Germline values: CDR1 SEHNR, CDR2 FQNEAQ (reference sequence). The V end was cut by 3 bases, the J end by 0 bases, with 6 bases between. This CDR3 has 14 amino acids. Partial CDR3 DNA: TGTGCCAGCAGCTTGGGGGGCTCTGGAAACACC. This gives the protein CASSLGGSGNT. The whole CDR3 region reads CASSLGGSGNTIYF.

This clone was counted many times. The DNA ends 3 residues before the CDR3 does, and the rest of the CDR3 is filled in from the germline J gene. The chain links TRBV7-6 to TRBJ2-6; tentative D call: TRBD2 (6 bases). The V end lost 3 bases, the J end lost 2 bases, and 8 bases lay between the germline ends. The CDR3 covers 15 residues. Germline V gene data show CDR1 as SGHVS and CDR2 as FNYEAQ. CDR3 amino acids: CASSLGGAGANVLTF. CDR3 DNA, as far as it was read: TGTGCCAGCAGCTTGGGGGGTGCTGGGGCCAACGTC.

This clone was seen many times. The CDR3 region is CASRSLAGYNEQFF. The CDR3 bases that were read are TGTGCCAGTAGGTCCTTAGCGGGTTACAATGAG. The rearrangement joins TRBV19 to TRBJ2-1; TRBD2 matches at 7 bases. The read finishes 3 residues shy of the CDR3 end, and the germline J gene is used to complete it. The CDR3 is 14 amino acids. Germline-derived CDR1 and CDR2 are LNHDA and SQIVND (reference sequence). V shed 6 bases, J shed 4 bases, and the junction held 6 bases outside the gene matches.

This clone showed up many times. Read coverage stops 3 residues before the CDR3 terminus; the germline J gene supplies the remainder. The chain is built from TRBV5-1 and TRBJ2-6; D ambiguous. Germline V gene data show CDR1 as SGHRS and CDR2 as YFSETQ. The CDR3 is 16 residues long. V gave up 2 bases and J gave up 0 bases, with 9 bases separating them. The CDR3: CASSFQESSGANVLTF. The sequenced part of the CDR3 DNA is TGCGCCAGCAGCTTTCAGGAAAGCTCTGGGGCCAACGTC.